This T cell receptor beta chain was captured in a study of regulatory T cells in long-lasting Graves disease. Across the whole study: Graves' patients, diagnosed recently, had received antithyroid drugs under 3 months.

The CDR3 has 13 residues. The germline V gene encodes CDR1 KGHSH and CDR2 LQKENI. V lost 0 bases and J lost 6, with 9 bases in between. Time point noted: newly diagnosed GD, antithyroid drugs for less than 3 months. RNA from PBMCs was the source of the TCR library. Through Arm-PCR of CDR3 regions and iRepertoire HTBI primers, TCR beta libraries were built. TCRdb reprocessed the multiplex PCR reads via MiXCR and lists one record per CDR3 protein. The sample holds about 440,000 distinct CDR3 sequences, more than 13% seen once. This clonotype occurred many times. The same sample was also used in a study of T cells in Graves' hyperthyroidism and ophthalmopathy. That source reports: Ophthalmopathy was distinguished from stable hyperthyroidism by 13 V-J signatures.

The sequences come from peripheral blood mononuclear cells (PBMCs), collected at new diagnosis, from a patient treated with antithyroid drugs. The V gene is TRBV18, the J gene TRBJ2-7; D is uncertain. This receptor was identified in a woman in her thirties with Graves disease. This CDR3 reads CASSPPFGPEQYF. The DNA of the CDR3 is TGTGCCAGCTCACCACCGTTCGGCCCCGAGCAGTACTTC.